This T cell receptor (beta chain) was sequenced during a study of T cells after yellow fever vaccination. This clonotype was seen only a few times. Its antigen is undetermined. Germline CDR1 LGHDT, CDR2 YNNKEL (reference sequence). CDR3 length equals 15 residues. V gave up 3 bases and J gave up 2 bases; unmatched junction bases: 6. Whole-study findings and limits: A secondary response was less intense yet reached its peak sooner, at day 5 versus 15. Booster samples showed a return of most primary-vaccination clones (around 95% CD4, approximately 88% CD8).

Using its own MiXCR run on the 5' RACE reads, TCRdb lists one record per CDR3 protein. The sample lists 250,000 to 400,000 distinct CDR3 sequences; over 3.5% were seen once. The sample in question was PBMCs, obtained 15 days after the yellow fever booster vaccination. The receptor was derived from a man aged 18 to 35 who received the YFV17D yellow fever vaccine. The chain is built from TRBV3-1 and TRBJ2-5, with 7 nucleotides matching TRBD1. In DNA form, the CDR3 reads TGTGCCAGCAGCCAGGGACAGAGGGATCAAGAGACCCAGTACTTC. This encodes CASSQGQRDQETQYF.